One and the same sample provided the 18 T cell receptor beta chains below, sequenced in a study of technical replicates of blood from a few donors. Sequenced by immunoSEQ multiplex PCR; TCRdb stores in-frame clones only, minus some. Of about 100,000 clones in the sample, over 85% were seen once. The sequenced sample consisted of T cells isolated from PBMCs. These receptor sequences come from a human donor in good health.

The gene calls are TRBV7-2 and TRBJ1-5, with a tentative D call TRBD1 (5 bases). The germline V gene has CDR1 SGHTA and CDR2 FQGNSA. V dropped 4 bases and J dropped 0 bases, with 10 bases sitting between them. The CDR3 has 15 amino acids. The CDR3, as DNA: TGTGCCAGCAGCTGGGGGACTGATAGCAATCAGCCCCAGCATTTT. It translates to CASSWGTDSNQPQHF.

This chain uses TRBV4-1 with TRBJ1-1; 9 nucleotides align to TRBD1. Trimming cost V 1 base and J 1 base; bases outside gene matches: 4. Germline V gene lookup returns CDR1 MGHRA and CDR2 YSYEKL. There are 16 residues in the CDR3. The CDR3: CASSQATGGPNTEAFF. CDR3 bases: TGCGCCAGCAGCCAAGCGACAGGGGGTCCGAACACTGAAGCTTTCTTT.

The CDR3, as DNA: TGCGCCAGCAGCCGACTGGACCAACTAGCGGGAGGGTCCAATGAGCAGTTCTTC. Translation: CASSRLDQLAGGSNEQFF. This chain joins TRBV4-1 and TRBJ2-1; 13 bases line up with TRBD2. The CDR3 runs 18 residues. The germline V gene has CDR1 MGHRA and CDR2 YSYEKL. The V gene end was trimmed by 4 bases and the J gene end by 6 bases; junction bases not matched to a gene: 12.

This chain uses TRBV7-8 with TRBJ1-1, with 8 bases matching TRBD1. The CDR3 runs to 16 residues. The V and J ends lost 5 bases and 11 bases, in that order; junction bases with no gene match: 19. CDR1 is SGHVS and CDR2 is FQNEAQ in the germline V gene. The CDR3 sequence: CASSPQKLRGHGMAFF. Written as DNA, the CDR3 is TGTGCCAGCAGCCCCCAAAAACTCAGGGGGCACGGAATGGCTTTCTTT.

The chain combines TRBV19 with TRBJ2-7; D call uncertain. Germline values: CDR1 LNHDA, CDR2 SQIVND (reference sequence). V was pared by 2 bases and J by 5 bases, with 13 bases between. The CDR3 has 14 residues. CDR3 sequence (DNA): TGTGCCAGTAGTATATCTCCGTCCCTAAACGAGCAGTACTTC. Encoded protein: CASSISPSLNEQYF.

The V and J genes are TRBV9 and TRBJ2-5; 10 bases are shared with TRBD2. Germline loops: CDR1 SGDLS, CDR2 YYNGEE. Trimming at V came to 3 bases and at J to 5 bases, leaving 16 bases not matched to a gene. CDR3 size: 18 residues. CDR3 loop: CASSAALLSGGAGETQYF. The DNA of the CDR3 is TGTGCCAGCAGCGCCGCCCTGTTAAGCGGGGGGGCCGGGGAGACCCAGTACTTC.

For this clone: Other DNA sequences in this specimen translate into the identical CDR3. This chain joins TRBV18 and TRBJ1-1; possibly TRBD1 for D (6 bases). Germline V gene data show CDR1 as KGHSH and CDR2 as LQKENI. This CDR3 is 13 amino acids long. V was clipped by 3 bases and J by 3 bases, with 8 bases between them. The CDR3 nucleotides are TGTGCCAGCTCACCCTCAGGGGACACTGAAGCTTTCTTT. It encodes CASSPSGDTEAFF.

The chain has TRBV7-6 and TRBJ2-5; 8 bases agree with TRBD2. This CDR3 has 14 amino acids. Losses at the gene ends were 0 bases for V and 5 bases for J; bases not matched to a gene: 2. Germline V CDR1 and CDR2: SGHVS, FNYEAQ. CDR3 bases: TGTGCCAGCAGCTTAGCGCGGGAGGTGGAGACCCAGTACTTC. This translates into CASSLAREVETQYF.

V usage is TRBV5-4 and J usage is TRBJ1-5; maybe TRBD1 (6 bases). The CDR3 spans 13 residues. Trimming removed 4 bases at V and 6 bases at J, with 11 bases between. CDR1 and CDR2 (germline): SGHNT, YYREEE (reference sequence). The CDR3 sequence is CASSQGTAQPQHF. CDR3 DNA sequence: TGTGCCAGCAGCCAGGGGACGGCTCAGCCCCAGCATTTT. Supplemented by reference TRBV5-4 and TRBJ1-5, the full variable domain reads ETGVTQSPTHLIKTRGQQVTLRCSSQSGHNTVSWYQQALGQGPQFIFQYYREEENGRGNFPPRFSGLQFPNYSSELNVNALELDDSALYLCASSQGTAQPQHFGDGTRLSIL.

The chain is built from TRBV11-3 and TRBJ1-1, with D perhaps TRBD1 (5 bases). Trimming took off 3 bases at V and 6 bases at J, with 8 bases between the two ends. This CDR3 contains 12 residues. Germline loops: CDR1 SGHNT, CDR2 YENEEA. CDR3 in amino acids: CASSFRGSEAFF. The CDR3 DNA reads as TGTGCCAGCAGCTTTCGGGGGTCTGAAGCTTTCTTT.

With regard to this clone: The junction departs from germline at one end; a sequencing error may be responsible. The rearrangement links TRBV2 to TRBJ2-7, with D unclear. Germline loops: CDR1 SNHLY, CDR2 FYNNEI. The CDR3 length is 13 residues. This CDR3 is CASSEGEVYGQYF. As DNA, the CDR3 is TGTGCCAGCAGTGAAGGTGAAGTTTACGGGCAGTACTTC.

The V gene is TRBV9, the J gene TRBJ1-3, with no clear D. Trimming removed 3 bases from V and 3 bases from J, with 7 bases in between. CDR1 SGDLS and CDR2 YYNGEE come from the germline V gene. The length of the CDR3 is 13 residues. CDR3 DNA sequence: TGTGCCAGCAGCGGGCCTTATGGAAACACCATATATTTT. This sequence encodes CASSGPYGNTIYF.

The V call is TRBV5-1, the J call TRBJ2-2; 7 nucleotides align to TRBD1. CDR1 SGHRS and CDR2 YFSETQ come from the germline V gene. The junction had 10 bases not matched to a gene; V was cut back by 4 bases and J by 7 bases. This CDR3 region has 15 residues. This CDR3 reads CASSPTGISDGELFF. The CDR3 DNA reads as TGCGCCAGCAGCCCGACAGGGATCTCTGACGGGGAGCTGTTTTTT.

This sequence joins TRBV19 and TRBJ1-5, with no clear D. This CDR3 spans 16 amino acids. Trimming removed 7 bases from V and 5 bases from J, with 21 bases in between. CDR1 and CDR2 (germline): LNHDA, SQIVND (reference sequence). This chain's CDR3 is CASTFVSSIRDQPQHF. DNA of the CDR3: TGTGCCAGTACTTTCGTGTCGTCGATTAGAGATCAGCCCCAGCATTTT.

The rearrangement links TRBV27 to TRBJ2-7; 7 nucleotides agree with TRBD1. The CDR3 has 15 amino acids. V lost 4 bases and J lost 1; bases outside the gene matches: 7. Germline-derived CDR1 and CDR2 are MNHEY and SMNVEV (reference sequence). The DNA for the CDR3 is TGTGCCAGCAGTTCTCGACAGGGTCAATCCTACGAGCAGTACTTC. Translating it yields CASSSRQGQSYEQYF.

This sequence joins TRBV11-2 and TRBJ1-1; 8 bases are shared with TRBD1. The CDR3 is 14 amino acids. Germline assignment: CDR1 SGHAT and CDR2 FQNNGV. V lost 5 bases to trimming and J lost 5 bases; unmatched junction nucleotides: 7. The CDR3 sequence is CASSLRQGRTEAFF. CDR3 in DNA: TGTGCCAGCAGCCTTCGACAGGGGAGGACTGAAGCTTTCTTT.

The chain recombines TRBV4-1 with TRBJ2-1; perhaps TRBD1 as D (6 bases). Germline CDR1 is MGHRA and CDR2 is YSYEKL. The CDR3 consists of 17 residues. V dropped 8 bases and J dropped 0 bases, with 20 bases sitting between them. CDR3 region: CASGTSLEAHSYNEQFF. CDR3 in DNA: TGCGCCAGCGGGACAAGCCTGGAGGCCCACTCCTACAATGAGCAGTTCTTC.

This rearrangement joins TRBV10-2 to TRBJ2-7, with D perhaps TRBD2 (5 bases). V was clipped by 4 bases and J by 5 bases, with 18 bases between them. The CDR3 has 15 residues. The germline V gene has CDR1 WSHSY and CDR2 SAAADI. Written as DNA, the CDR3 is TGCGCCAGCAGTGTTTTGCCGGAGGCCGGCCACGAGCAGTACTTC. Its translation is CASSVLPEAGHEQYF.